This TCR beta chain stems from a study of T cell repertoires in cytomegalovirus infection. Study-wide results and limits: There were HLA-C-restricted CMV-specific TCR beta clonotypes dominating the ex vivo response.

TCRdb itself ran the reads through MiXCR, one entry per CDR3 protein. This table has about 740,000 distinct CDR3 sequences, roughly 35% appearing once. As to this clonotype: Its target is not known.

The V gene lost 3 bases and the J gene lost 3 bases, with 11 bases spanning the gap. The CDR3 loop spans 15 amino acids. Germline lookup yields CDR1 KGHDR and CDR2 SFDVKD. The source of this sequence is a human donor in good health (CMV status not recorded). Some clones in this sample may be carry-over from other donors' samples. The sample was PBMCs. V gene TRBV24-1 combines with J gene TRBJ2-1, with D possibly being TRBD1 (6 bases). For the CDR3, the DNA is TGTGCCACCAGTGATGACCGGACAGTCTACAATGAGCAGTTCTTC. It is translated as CATSDDRTVYNEQFF.